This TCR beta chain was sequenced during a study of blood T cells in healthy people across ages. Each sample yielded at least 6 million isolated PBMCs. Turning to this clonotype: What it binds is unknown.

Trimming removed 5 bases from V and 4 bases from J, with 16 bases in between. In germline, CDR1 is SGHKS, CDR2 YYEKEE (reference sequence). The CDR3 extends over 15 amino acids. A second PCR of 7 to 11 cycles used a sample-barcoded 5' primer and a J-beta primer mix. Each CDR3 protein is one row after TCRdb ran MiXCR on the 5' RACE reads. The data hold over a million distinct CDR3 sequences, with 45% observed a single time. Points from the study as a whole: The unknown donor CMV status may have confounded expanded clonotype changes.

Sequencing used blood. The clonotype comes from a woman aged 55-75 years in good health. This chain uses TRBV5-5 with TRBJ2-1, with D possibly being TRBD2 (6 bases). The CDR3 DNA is TGTGCCAGCAGGGGGAGGACTCGACAGTACAATGAGCAGTTCTTC. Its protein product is CASRGRTRQYNEQFF.